Only one count was recorded for the clone carrying this TCR beta chain. What it binds is unknown. The table came from immunoSEQ multiplex PCR; TCRdb's copy has only in-frame clones and leaves some out. The table lists fewer than 1 million clones, 95% to 97% of them singletons. The CDR3 is made up of 17 amino acids. Per the germline V gene, CDR1 is WSHSY and CDR2 is SAAADI. V trimming: 3 bases; J trimming: 5 bases; junction bases outside the gene matches: 16. This sample is drawn from a study of shared clonotypes between healthy human individuals. General study findings and limits: An expected dependence of interdonor clonotype sharing on sequencing depth was noted.

Positive CCR7 selection of CD45RO-negative cells yielded the naive CD8 cells, and terminally differentiated effector memory CD45RA+ cells were excluded. V and J are TRBV10-2 and TRBJ2-7; the match to TRBD2 covers 7 bases. The sequence was collected from a man aged 25 to 40 in good health. The sequenced material came from naive CD8+ T cells sorted from blood. The CDR3 loop is CASSDWASGEKAHEQYF. The DNA for the CDR3 is TGCGCCAGCAGTGATTGGGCTAGCGGCGAAAAGGCTCACGAGCAGTACTTC.